This TCR beta chain was profiled in a study of cytomegalovirus exposure and HLA in healthy donors. General study findings and limits: Some V segments, TRBV6-2 and TRBV6-3 among them, were indistinguishable and were therefore excluded. In vitro confirmation showed a few CMV-associated chains to be CMV antigen specific.

Comment on this clone: Its antigen is currently unknown.

CDR1 is MNHEY, CDR2 SVGAGI, per germline. There are 15 residues in the CDR3. Trimming removed 4 bases from V and 0 bases from J, with 7 bases in between. The study ran its PCR with 60 Vbeta and 13 Jbeta primers. As originally analysed: As a later analysis found, there were roughly 80 million unique TCR beta chains, of which roughly 11 million were shared. The method was immunoSEQ multiplex PCR; TCRdb's version includes in-frame clones alone and lacks a portion of them. V, J and clone size reflect that table, while D and trimming were determined from the DNA. The sample's table shows some 200,000 clones.

Sequenced material: PBMCs. The receptor's source is a woman between 18 and 29 years old in good health and CMV-seropositive. The V and J genes are TRBV6-5 and TRBJ2-6; no clear D. The chain's CDR3 is CASSSLSSGANVLTF. The CDR3 DNA sequence: TGTGCCAGCAGTTCCCTTAGCTCTGGGGCCAACGTCCTGACTTTC.